The rows below give T cell receptor beta chains drawn from one sample of a study of T cell responses to AZD1222 COVID-19 vaccine. Sequenced by immunoSEQ multiplex PCR; TCRdb stores in-frame clones only, minus some. The repertoire has 70,000 to 95,000 clones, more than 85% of them found once; the top ten carry around 30%. Sequencing was performed on peripheral blood, taken 28 days after the second AZD1222 dose. These receptors were obtained from an adult who received the AZD1222 COVID-19 vaccine. Both conserved end residues are part of each CDR3. The order of the fields is V gene, D gene, J gene, clone size, CDR3 DNA, CDR3 protein. A D gene is named only where the DNA matches it firmly. For some rows the clone size is stated as once, few or many, or as a class when expanded; others skip it.

TRBV6-1	TRBD2	TRBJ2-7	once	TGTGCCAGCAGTGAAAGTTGGCGGGAGGGTATCTACGAGCAGTACTTC	CASSESWREGIYEQYF
TRBV19	NA	TRBJ1-5	once	TGTGCCAGTAGCTTAGGGGGGAGCCACTATCAGCCCCAGCATTTT	CASSLGGSHYQPQHF
TRBV28	NA	TRBJ1-1	NA	TGTGCCAGCTATGGATCTCAGAGGACTGAAGCTTTCTTT	CASYGSQRTEAFF
TRBV28	NA	TRBJ1-1	once	TGTGCCAGCGTTCTTATTGGTGAATGGGAAGCTTTCTTT	CASVLIGEWEAFF
TRBV11-3	TRBD2	TRBJ2-5	NA	TGTGCCAGCAGCCAGGGGCGGGGGGAGAAAGAGACCCAGTACTTC	CASSQGRGEKETQYF
TRBV6-5	NA	TRBJ1-2	NA	TGTGCCAGCAAGGAGGGGACCTTTAACTATGGCTACACCTTC	CASKEGTFNYGYTF
TRBV5-1	NA	TRBJ1-3	NA	TGCGCCAGCAGCTTAGAAACAGCCAAAGGAAACACCATATATTTT	CASSLETAKGNTIYF
TRBV28	NA	TRBJ1-2	NA	TGTGCCAGCAGTTCCATTGGTGGCTACACCTTC	CASSSIGGYTF
TRBV27	TRBD2	TRBJ2-3	NA	TGTGCCAGCAGTTCGGTAGCGGGAGGGATAGATACGCAGTATTTT	CASSSVAGGIDTQYF
TRBV14	TRBD1	TRBJ1-2	NA	TGTGCCAGCAGCCAAGATAGGAGGGGGCGCTCGGCTGGCTACACCTTC	CASSQDRRGRSAGYTF
TRBV6-5	NA	TRBJ1-3	NA	TGTGCCAGCAGTTACCCGACAGACCTCTCTGGAAACACCATATATTTT	CASSYPTDLSGNTIYF
TRBV9	TRBD1	TRBJ1-4	NA	TGTGCCAGCAGCACGGGACAGGGAGCTGAAAAACTGTTTTTT	CASSTGQGAEKLFF
TRBV5-5	NA	TRBJ2-1	NA	TGTGCCAGCAGCTTGAGCGCAAGGGGTGAGCAGTTCTTC	CASSLSARGEQFF
TRBV5-1	TRBD2	TRBJ2-7	NA	TGCGCCAGCAGCTTGTTGAAGGGAGGGAGGGCCTACGAGCAGTACTTC	CASSLLKGGRAYEQYF
TRBV3-1/TRBV3-2	TRBD1	TRBJ2-5	NA	TGTGCCAGCAGCCCGGACAGGGACCAAGAGACCCAGTACTTC	CASSPDRDQETQYF
TRBV30	NA	TRBJ2-3	NA	TGTGCCTGGACTCAGGCAGGGGGCACAGATACGCAGTATTTT	CAWTQAGGTDTQYF
TRBV6-1	NA	TRBJ1-3	NA	TGTGCCAGCAGTGATGGGGGTACCGCTGGAAACACCATATATTTT	CASSDGGTAGNTIYF
TRBV6-5	TRBD1	TRBJ2-5	NA	TGTGCCAGCGGACAGGGGATCCAAGAGACCCAGTACTTC	CASGQGIQETQYF
TRBV9	NA	TRBJ2-5	NA	TGTGCCAGCAGCCCGGGTCCCCAAGAGACCCAGTACTTC	CASSPGPQETQYF
TRBV7-9	NA	TRBJ1-1	NA	TGTGCCAGCAGCTTGGACGGGGTGGTCGGCACTGAAGCTTTCTTT	CASSLDGVVGTEAFF